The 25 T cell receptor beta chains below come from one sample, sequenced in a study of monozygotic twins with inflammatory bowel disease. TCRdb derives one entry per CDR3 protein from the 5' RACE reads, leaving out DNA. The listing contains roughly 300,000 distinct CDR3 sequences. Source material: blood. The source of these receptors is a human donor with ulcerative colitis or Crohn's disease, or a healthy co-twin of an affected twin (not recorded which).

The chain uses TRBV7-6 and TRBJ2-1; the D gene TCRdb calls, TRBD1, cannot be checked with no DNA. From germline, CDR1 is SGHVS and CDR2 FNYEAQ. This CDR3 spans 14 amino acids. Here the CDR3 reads CASSLLFEGAEQFF.

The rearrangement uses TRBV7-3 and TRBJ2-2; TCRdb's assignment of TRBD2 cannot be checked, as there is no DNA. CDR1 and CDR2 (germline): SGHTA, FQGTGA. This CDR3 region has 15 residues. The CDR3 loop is CASSLILGNTGELFF.

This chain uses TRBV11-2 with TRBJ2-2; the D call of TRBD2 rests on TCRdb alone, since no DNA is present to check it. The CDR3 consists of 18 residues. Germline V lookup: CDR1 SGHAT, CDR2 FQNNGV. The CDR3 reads CASSSPGLAGGNTGELFF.

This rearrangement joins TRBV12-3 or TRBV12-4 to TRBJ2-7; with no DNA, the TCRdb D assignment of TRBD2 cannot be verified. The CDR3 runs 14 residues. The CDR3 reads CASRPEGLVHEQYF.

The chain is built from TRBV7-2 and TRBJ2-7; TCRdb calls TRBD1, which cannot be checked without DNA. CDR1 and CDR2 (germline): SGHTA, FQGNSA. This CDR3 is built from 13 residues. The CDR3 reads CASSRDPLYEQYF.

CDR3 sequence: CATGQGVLETQYF. The rearrangement links TRBV7-2 to TRBJ2-5; without DNA, the TCRdb call of TRBD1 cannot be checked. Germline V CDR1 and CDR2: SGHTA, FQGNSA. This CDR3 region has 13 residues.

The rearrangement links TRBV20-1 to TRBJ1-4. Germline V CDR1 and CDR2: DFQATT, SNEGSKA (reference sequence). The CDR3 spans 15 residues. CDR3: CSARDGGGTNEKLFF.

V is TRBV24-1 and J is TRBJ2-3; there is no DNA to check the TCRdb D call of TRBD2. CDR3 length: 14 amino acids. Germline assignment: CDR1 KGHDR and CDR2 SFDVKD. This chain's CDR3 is CATSAAGVLDTQYF.

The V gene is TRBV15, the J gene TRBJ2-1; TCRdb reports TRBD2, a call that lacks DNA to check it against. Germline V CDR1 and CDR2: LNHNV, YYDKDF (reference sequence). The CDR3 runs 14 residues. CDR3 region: CATSSSPRSNEQFF.

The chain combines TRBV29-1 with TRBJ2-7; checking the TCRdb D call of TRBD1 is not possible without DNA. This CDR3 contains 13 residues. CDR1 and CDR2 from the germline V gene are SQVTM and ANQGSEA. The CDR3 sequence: CSVGDRRAYEQYF.

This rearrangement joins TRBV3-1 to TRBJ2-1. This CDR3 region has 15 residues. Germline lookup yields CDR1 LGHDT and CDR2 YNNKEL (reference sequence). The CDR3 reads CASSQVMVSYNEQFF.

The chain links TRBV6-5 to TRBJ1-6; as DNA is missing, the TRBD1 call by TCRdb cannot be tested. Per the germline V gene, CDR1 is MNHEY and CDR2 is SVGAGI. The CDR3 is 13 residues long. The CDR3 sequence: CASSYGPPGPLHF.

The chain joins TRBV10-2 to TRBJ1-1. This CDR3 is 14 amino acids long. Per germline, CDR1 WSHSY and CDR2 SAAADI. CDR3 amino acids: CASSEPQGNTEAFF.

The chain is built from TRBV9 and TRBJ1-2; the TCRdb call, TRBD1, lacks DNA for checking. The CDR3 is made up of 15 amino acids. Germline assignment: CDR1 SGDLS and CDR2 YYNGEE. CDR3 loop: CASSITGGSNYGYTF.

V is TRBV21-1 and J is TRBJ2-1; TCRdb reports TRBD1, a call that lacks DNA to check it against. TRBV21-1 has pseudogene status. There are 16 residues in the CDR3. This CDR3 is CASSKVKGQGHGEQFF.

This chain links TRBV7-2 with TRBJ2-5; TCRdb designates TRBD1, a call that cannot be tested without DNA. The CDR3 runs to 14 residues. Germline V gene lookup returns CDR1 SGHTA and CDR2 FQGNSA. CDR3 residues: CASKGSLGGETQYF.

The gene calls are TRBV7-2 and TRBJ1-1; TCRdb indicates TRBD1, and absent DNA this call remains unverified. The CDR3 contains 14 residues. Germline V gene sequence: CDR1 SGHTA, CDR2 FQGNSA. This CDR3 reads CASSFLRGDRQAFF.

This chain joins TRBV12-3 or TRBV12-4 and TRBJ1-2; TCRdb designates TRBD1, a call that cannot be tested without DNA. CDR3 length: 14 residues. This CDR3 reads CASSFIQGTYGYTF.

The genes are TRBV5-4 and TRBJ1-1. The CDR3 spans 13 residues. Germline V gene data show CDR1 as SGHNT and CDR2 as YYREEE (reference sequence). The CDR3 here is CASSLGGSLEAFF. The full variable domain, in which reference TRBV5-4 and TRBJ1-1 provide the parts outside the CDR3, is ETGVTQSPTHLIKTRGQQVTLRCSSQSGHNTVSWYQQALGQGPQFIFQYYREEENGRGNFPPRFSGLQFPNYSSELNVNALELDDSALYLCASSLGGSLEAFFGQGTRLTVV.

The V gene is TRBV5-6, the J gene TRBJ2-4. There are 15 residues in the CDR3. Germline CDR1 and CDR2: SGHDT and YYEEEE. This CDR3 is CASRLLGGAKNIQYF.

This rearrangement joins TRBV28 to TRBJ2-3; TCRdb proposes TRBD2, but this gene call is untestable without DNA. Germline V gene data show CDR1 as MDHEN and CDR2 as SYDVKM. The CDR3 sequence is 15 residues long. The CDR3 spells CASRPGLASADTQYF.

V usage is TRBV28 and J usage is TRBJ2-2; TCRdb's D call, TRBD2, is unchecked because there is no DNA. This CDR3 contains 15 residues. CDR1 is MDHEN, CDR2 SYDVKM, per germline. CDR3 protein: CASTVGGASTGELFF.

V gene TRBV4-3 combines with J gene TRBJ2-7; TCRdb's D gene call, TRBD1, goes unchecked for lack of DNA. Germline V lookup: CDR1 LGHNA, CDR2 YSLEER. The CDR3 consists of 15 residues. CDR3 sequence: CASSQDIRGSYEQYF.

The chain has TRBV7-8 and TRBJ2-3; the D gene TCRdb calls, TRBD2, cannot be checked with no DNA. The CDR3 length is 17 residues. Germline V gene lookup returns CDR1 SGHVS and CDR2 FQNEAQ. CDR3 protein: CASSLAWGRGGPDTQYF.

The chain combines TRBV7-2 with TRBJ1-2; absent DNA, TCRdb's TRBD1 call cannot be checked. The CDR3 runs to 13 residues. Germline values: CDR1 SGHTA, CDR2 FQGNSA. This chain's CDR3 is CASSPLQGTGYTF. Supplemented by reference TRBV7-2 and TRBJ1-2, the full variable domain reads GAGVSQSPSNKVTEKGKDVELRCDPISGHTALYWYRQSLGQGLEFLIYFQGNSAPDKSGLPSDRFSAERTGGSVSTLTIQRTQQEDSAVYLCASSPLQGTGYTFGSGTRLTVV.